The sequence of this T cell receptor beta chain was determined in a study of cytomegalovirus exposure and HLA in healthy donors. This CDR3 has 14 residues. Germline V CDR1 and CDR2: SGHTA, FQGTGA. Unmatched junction bases numbered 11, after V lost 7 bases and J lost 6 bases. Primers for the PCR totalled 60 Vbeta and 13 Jbeta. Sequencing was performed with immunoSEQ multiplex PCR; in TCRdb, only in-frame clones are kept and a portion is missing. Found here are some 90,000 clones, 76% of them singletons; the top ten hold 2.5% to 3.5%. This receptor was taken from a man aged 40-50 years in good health and CMV-seronegative. Sequenced: PBMCs. V is TRBV7-3 and J is TRBJ1-1; 7 nucleotides align to TRBD1. This CDR3 reads CASTQGGRSPEAFF. The CDR3, as DNA: TGTGCCAGCACCCAAGGGGGCAGGAGTCCTGAAGCTTTCTTT.